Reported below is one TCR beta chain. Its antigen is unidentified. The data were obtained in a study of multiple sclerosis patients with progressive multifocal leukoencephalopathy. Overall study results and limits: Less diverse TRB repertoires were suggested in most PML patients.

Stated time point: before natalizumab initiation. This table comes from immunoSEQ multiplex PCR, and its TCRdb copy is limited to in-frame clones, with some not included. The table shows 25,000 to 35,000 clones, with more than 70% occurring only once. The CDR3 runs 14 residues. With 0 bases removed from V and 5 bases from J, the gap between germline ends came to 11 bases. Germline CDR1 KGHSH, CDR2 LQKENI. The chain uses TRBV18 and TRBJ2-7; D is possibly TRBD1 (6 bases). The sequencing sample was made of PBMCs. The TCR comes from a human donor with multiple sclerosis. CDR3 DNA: TGTGCCAGCTCACCACCCTACAGGGACCACGAGCAGTACTTC. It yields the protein CASSPPYRDHEQYF.